This T cell receptor (beta chain) is drawn from a study of T cell responses to AZD1222 COVID-19 vaccine. Whole-study context: Second doses that came at about 4 or about 12 weeks were put together.

V lost 4 bases and J lost 2, with 17 bases in between. CDR1 is MGHRA and CDR2 is YSYEKL in the germline V gene. The CDR3 covers 16 residues. With respect to this clone: Its antigen is unknown.

Sequencing used immunoSEQ multiplex PCR; TCRdb keeps in-frame clones, though not all of them. Of over 150,000 clones listed, around nine tenths are singletons. Study-wide points: Mostly white British, mostly female donors; authors suggested clonal diversity may be underestimated. Repertoires were obtained solely post-peak T cell response.

Sequencing was performed on peripheral blood, taken on day 0 of AZD1222 vaccination. The clonotype was recovered from an adult in good health. The chain uses TRBV4-1 and TRBJ1-1; D is ambiguous. As DNA, the CDR3 is TGCGCCAGCAGCCCTGCCCGTGGGGAGTTAAACACTGAAGCTTTCTTT. Its translation is CASSPARGELNTEAFF.